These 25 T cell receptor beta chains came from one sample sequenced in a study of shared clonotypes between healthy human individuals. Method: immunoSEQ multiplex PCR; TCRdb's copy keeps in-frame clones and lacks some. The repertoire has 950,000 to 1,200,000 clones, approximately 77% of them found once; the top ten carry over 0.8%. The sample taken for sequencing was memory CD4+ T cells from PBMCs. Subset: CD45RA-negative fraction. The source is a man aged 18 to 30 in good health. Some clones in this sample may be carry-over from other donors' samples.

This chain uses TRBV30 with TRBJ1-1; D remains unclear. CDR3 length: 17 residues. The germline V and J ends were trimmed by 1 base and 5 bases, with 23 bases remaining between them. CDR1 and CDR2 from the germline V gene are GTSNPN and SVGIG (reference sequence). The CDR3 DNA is TGTGCCTGGAGTGGAACGTGGGGTTGGGCAGGACGGACTGAAGCTTTCTTT. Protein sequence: CAWSGTWGWAGRTEAFF.

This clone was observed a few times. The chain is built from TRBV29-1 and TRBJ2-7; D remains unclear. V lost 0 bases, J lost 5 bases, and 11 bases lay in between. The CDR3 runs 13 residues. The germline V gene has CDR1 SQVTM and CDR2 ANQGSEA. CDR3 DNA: TGCAGCGTTGAAGAATTCCAGGATCACGAGCAGTACTTC. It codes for CSVEEFQDHEQYF.

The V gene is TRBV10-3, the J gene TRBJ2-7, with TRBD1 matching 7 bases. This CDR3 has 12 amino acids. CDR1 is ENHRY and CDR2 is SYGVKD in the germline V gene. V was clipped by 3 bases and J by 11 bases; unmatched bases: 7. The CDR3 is CAISEGTAPEYF. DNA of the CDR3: TGTGCCATCAGTGAAGGGACAGCCCCTGAGTACTTC.

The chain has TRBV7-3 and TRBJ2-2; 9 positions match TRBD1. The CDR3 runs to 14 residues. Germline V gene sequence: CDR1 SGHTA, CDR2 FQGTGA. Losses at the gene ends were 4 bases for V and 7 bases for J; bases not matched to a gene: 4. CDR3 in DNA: TGTGCCAGCAGCTCCGGACAGGGGCACGGGGAGCTGTTTTTT. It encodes CASSSGQGHGELFF.

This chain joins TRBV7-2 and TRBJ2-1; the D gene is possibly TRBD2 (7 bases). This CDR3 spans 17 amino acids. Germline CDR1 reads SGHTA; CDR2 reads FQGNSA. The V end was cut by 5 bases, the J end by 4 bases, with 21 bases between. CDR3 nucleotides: TGTGCCAGCAGCCTCCCCCTGGGAGCGGGACAATACAATGAGCAGTTCTTC. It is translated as CASSLPLGAGQYNEQFF.

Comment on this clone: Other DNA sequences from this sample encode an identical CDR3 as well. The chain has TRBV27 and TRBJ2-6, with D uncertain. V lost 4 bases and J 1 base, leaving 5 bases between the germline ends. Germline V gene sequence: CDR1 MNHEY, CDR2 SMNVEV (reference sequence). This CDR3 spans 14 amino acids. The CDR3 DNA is TGTGCCAGCAGTTCGAGGTCTGGGGCCAACGTCCTGACTTTC. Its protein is CASSSRSGANVLTF.

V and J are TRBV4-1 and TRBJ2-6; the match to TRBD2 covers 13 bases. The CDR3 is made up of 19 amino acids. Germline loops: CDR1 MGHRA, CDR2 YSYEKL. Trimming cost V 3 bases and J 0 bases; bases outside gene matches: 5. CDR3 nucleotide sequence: TGCGCCAGCAGCCAGCCTACTAGCGGGAGGGCCTCTGGGGCCAACGTCCTGACTTTC. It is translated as CASSQPTSGRASGANVLTF.

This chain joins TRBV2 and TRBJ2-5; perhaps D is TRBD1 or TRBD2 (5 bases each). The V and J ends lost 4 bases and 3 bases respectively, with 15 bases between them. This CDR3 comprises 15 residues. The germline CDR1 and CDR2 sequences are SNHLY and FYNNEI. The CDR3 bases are TGTGCCAGCAGTGTATATGGGACCGCTGAAGAGACCCAGTACTTC. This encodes CASSVYGTAEETQYF.

The CDR3 sequence: CASSETIPRLYEQYF. CDR3 coding DNA: TGTGCCAGCAGTGAAACGATCCCCCGGCTCTACGAGCAGTACTTC. The chain employs TRBV2 and TRBJ2-7; D not certain. V was pared by 2 bases and J by 3 bases, with 14 bases between. Per germline, CDR1 SNHLY and CDR2 FYNNEI. The length of the CDR3 is 15 residues.

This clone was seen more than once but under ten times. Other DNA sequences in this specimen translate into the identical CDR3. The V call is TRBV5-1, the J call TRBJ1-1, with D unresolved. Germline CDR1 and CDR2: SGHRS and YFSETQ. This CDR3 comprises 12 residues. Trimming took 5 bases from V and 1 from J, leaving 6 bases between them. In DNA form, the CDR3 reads TGCGCCAGCAGTTTTTCGAACACTGAAGCTTTCTTT. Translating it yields CASSFSNTEAFF.

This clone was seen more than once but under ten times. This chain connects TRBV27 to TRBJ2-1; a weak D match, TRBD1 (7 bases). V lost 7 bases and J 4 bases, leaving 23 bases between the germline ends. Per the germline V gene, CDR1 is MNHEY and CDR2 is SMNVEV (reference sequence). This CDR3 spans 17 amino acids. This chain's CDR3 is CASTGRGTGASYNEQFF. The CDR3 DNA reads TGTGCCAGCACGGGGCGGGGAACAGGGGCGTCGTACAATGAGCAGTTCTTC.

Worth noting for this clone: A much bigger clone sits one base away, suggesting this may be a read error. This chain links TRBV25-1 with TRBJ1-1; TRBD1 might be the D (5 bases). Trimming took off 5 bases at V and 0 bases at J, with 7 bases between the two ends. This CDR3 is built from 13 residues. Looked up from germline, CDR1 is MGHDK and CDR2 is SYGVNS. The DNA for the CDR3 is TGTGCCAGCAGTCCCAGGGTGAACACTGAAGCTTTCTTT. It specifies CASSPRVNTEAFF.

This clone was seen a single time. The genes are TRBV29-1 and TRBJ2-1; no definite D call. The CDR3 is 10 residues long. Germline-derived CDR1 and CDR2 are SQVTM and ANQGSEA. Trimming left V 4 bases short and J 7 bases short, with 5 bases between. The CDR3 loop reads CSVVGNEQFF. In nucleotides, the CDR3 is TGCAGCGTTGTTGGGAATGAGCAGTTCTTC.

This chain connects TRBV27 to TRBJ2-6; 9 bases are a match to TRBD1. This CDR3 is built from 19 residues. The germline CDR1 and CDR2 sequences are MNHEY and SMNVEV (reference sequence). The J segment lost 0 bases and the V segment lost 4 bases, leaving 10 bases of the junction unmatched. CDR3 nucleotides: TGTGCCAGCAGTTGGCGCCGGACAGGGGCTAGCTCTGGGGCCAACGTCCTGACTTTC. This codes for CASSWRRTGASSGANVLTF.

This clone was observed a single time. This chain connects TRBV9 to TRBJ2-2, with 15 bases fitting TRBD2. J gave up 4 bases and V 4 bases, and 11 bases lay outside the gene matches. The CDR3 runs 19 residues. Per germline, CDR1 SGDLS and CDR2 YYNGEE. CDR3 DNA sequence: TGTGCCAGCAGCCCGAGCAGGACTAGCGGGAGGGCCAGCACCGGGGAGCTGTTTTTT. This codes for CASSPSRTSGRASTGELFF.

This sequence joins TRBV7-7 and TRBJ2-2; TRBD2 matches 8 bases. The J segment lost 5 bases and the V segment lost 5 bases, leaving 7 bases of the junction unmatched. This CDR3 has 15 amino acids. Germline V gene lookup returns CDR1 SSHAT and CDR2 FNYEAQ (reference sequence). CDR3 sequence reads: CASSLSGSQTGELFF. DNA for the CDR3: TGTGCCAGCAGCCTAAGCGGGAGCCAGACCGGGGAGCTGTTTTTT.

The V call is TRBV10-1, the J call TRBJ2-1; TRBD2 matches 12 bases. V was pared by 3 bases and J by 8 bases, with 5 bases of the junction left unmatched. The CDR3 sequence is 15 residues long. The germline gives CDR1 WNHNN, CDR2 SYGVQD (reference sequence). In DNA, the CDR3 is TGCGCCAGCAGTGATGCGACTAGCGGGAGCCATGAGCAGTTCTTC. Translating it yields CASSDATSGSHEQFF.

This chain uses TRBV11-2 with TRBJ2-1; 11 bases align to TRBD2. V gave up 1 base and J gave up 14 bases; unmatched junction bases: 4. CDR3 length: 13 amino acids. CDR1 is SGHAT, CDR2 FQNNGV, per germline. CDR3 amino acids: CASSLVTSGSEFF. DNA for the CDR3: TGTGCCAGCAGCTTAGTAACTAGCGGGAGCGAGTTCTTC.

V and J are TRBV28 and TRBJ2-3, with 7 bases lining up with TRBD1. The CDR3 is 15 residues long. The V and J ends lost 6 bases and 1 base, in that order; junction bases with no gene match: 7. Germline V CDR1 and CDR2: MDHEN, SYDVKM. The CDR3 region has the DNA TGTGCCAGCAGCCCCGGGACAGCAGGCACAGATACGCAGTATTTT. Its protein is CASSPGTAGTDTQYF.

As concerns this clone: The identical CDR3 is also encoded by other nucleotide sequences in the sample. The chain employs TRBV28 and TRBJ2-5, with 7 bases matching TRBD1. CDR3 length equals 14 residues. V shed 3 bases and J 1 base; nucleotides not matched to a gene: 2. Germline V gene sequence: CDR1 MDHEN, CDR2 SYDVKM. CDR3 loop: CASSFPGGQETQYF. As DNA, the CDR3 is TGTGCCAGCAGTTTCCCAGGGGGCCAAGAGACCCAGTACTTC.

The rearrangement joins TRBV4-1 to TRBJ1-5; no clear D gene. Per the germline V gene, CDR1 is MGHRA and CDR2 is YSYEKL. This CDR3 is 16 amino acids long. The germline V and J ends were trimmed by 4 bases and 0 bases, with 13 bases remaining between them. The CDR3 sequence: CASSLMEASSNQPQHF. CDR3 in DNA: TGCGCCAGCAGCCTGATGGAGGCGTCTAGCAATCAGCCCCAGCATTTT.

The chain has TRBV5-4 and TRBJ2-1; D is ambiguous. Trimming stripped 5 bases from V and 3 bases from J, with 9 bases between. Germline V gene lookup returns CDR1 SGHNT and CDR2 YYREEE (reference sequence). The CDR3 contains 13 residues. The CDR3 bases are TGTGCCAGCAGGGACGGTTTCTACAATGAGCAGTTCTTC. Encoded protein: CASRDGFYNEQFF.

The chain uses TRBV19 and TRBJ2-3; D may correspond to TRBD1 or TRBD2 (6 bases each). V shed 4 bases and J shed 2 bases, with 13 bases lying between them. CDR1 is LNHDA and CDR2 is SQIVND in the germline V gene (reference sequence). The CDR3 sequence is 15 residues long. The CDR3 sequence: CASSNRGGNTDTQYF. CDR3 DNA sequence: TGTGCCAGTAGTAATCGAGGGGGGAACACAGATACGCAGTATTTT.

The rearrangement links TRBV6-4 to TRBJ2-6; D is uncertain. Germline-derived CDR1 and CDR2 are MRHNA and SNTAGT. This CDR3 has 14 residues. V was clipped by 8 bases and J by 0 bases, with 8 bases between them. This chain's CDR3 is CASAVRSGANVLTF. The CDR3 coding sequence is TGTGCCAGCGCGGTCCGCTCTGGGGCCAACGTCCTGACTTTC.

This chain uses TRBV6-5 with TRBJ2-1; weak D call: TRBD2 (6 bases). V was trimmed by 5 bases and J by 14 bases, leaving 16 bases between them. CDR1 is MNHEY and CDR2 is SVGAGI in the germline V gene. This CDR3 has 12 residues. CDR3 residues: CASSAGLGGEFF. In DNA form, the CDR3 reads TGTGCCAGCAGTGCAGGGTTGGGGGGTGAGTTCTTC.